The 2 T cell receptor beta chains in this list originate from one sample, sequenced in a study of cytomegalovirus exposure and HLA in healthy donors. The repertoire was sequenced with immunoSEQ multiplex PCR; TCRdb's copy has only in-frame clones and lacks some. Seen here are fewer than 250,000 clones, around 88% observed once, and the top ten hold about 1.6%. The specimen was PBMCs. These receptors were collected from a young woman in good health and CMV-seronegative.

The rearrangement joins TRBV6-6 to TRBJ1-1; tentative D call: TRBD1 (5 bases). Between the trimmed V and J ends, which lost 6 bases and 0 bases, there was a span of 14 bases. The length of the CDR3 is 15 residues. Germline values: CDR1 MNHNY, CDR2 SVGAGI (reference sequence). The DNA for the CDR3 is TGTGCCAGCAGCCCGCCGGGGGGACTGAACACTGAAGCTTTCTTT. Translated, it gives CASSPPGGLNTEAFF.

The chain joins TRBV25-1 to TRBJ1-3; TRBD1 matches at 7 bases. This CDR3 has 17 residues. Trimming cost V 4 bases and J 4 bases; bases outside gene matches: 13. Germline V lookup: CDR1 MGHDK, CDR2 SYGVNS. CDR3 bases: TGTGCCAGCAGTGCAACGTTCTACAGGGGAGTCGGAAACACCATATATTTT. This gives the protein CASSATFYRGVGNTIYF.